This TCR beta chain was identified during a study of identical twins. CDR1 LGHDT and CDR2 YNNKEL come from the germline V gene (reference sequence). Trimming pared 4 bases from V and 4 bases from J, leaving 10 bases between. The CDR3 totals 14 residues. One entry per CDR3 protein, called by TCRdb with MiXCR from the 5' RACE reads. The data hold hundreds of thousands of distinct CDR3 sequences, with 15% to 20% observed a single time. This sample was also put to use in a study of T cells expressing NK-cell markers.

Sample: PBMCs. The sequence was collected from a woman between 18 and 29 years old in good health. The V gene is TRBV3-1, the J gene TRBJ2-2; D uncertain. The CDR3 here is CASSLSEVTGELFF. CDR3 nucleotides: TGTGCCAGCAGCCTCTCCGAGGTCACCGGGGAGCTGTTTTTT. The full variable domain, rest sourced from reference TRBV3-1 and TRBJ2-2, is DTAVSQTPKYLVTQMGNDKSIKCEQNLGHDTMYWYKQDSKKFLKIMFSYNNKELIINETVPNRFSPKSPDKAHLNLHINSLELGDSAVYFCASSLSEVTGELFFGEGSRLTVL.